What follows is one T cell receptor beta chain and its context. The sample is drawn from a study of cytomegalovirus exposure and HLA in healthy donors. Generated by immunoSEQ multiplex PCR, the TCRdb table keeps only in-frame clones and is missing some. The sample shows more than 200,000 clones, about 90% of them seen only once. Sequenced: PBMCs. This receptor was identified in a woman aged 25 to 39 in good health and CMV-seronegative.

DNA for the CDR3: TGTGCCAGCAGCTTCCGGGGAGGGGGCTTCACCGGGGAGCTGTTTTTT. Its protein is CASSFRGGGFTGELFF. The chain uses TRBV5-8 and TRBJ2-2; D possibly matches TRBD1 or TRBD2 (7 bases each). Germline V gene data show CDR1 as SGHTS and CDR2 as YDEGEE. The CDR3 covers 16 residues. The germline V and J ends were trimmed by 2 bases and 4 bases, with 15 bases remaining between them.